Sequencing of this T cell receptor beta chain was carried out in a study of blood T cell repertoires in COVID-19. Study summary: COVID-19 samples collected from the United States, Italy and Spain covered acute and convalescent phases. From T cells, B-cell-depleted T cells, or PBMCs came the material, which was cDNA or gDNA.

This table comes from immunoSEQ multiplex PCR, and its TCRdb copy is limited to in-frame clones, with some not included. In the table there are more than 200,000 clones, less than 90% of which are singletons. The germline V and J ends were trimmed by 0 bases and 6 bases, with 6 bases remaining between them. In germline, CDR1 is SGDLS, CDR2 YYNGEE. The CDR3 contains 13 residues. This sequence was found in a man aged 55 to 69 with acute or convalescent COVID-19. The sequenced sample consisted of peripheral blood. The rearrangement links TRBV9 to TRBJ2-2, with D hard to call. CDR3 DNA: TGTGCCAGCAGCGTAGCTTTCCCCGGGGAGCTGTTTTTT. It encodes CASSVAFPGELFF.